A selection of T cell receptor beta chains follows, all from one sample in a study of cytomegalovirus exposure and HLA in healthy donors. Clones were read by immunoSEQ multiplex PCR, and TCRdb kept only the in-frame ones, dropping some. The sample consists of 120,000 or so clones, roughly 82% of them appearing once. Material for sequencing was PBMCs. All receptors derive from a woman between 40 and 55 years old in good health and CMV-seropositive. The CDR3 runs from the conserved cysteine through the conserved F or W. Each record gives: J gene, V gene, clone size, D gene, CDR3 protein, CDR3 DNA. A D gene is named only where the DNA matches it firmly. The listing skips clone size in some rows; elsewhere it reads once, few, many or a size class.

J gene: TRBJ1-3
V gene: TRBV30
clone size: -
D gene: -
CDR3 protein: CAWRRGLENTIYF
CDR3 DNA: TGTGCCTGGAGGCGGGGGCTCGAAAACACCATATATTTT

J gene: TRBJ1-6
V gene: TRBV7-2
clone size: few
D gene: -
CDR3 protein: CASSFGGDRSPLHF
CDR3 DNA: TGTGCCAGCAGCTTCGGGGGGGATAGATCACCCCTCCACTTT

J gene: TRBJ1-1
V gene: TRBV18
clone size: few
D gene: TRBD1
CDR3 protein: CASSPLGQGMNTEAFF
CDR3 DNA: TGTGCCAGCTCACCACTGGGACAGGGGATGAACACTGAAGCTTTCTTT

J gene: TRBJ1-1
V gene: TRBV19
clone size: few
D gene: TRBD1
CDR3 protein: CASKQGITNTEAFF
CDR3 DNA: TGTGCCAGTAAACAGGGGATAACGAACACTGAAGCTTTCTTT

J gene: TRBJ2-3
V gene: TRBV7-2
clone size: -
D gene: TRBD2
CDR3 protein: CASSLGVSGQRDTQYF
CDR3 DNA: TGTGCCAGCAGCTTAGGGGTTAGCGGGCAGAGGGATACGCAGTATTTT

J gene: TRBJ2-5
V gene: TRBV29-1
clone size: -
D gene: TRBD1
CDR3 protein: CSAHRDSQETQYF
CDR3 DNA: TGCAGCGCTCACCGGGACAGTCAAGAGACCCAGTACTTC

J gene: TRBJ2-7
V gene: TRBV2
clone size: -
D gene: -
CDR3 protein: CASMDTGKDEQYF
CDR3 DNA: TGTGCCAGCATGGACACAGGGAAAGACGAGCAGTACTTC

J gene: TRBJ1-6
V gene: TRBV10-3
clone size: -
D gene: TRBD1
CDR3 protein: CAISGGTGTHF
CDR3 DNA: TGTGCCATCAGTGGCGGGACAGGGACACACTTT

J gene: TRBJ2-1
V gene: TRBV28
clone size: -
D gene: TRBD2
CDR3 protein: CASSPTSGRPYNEQFF
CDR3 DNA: TGTGCCAGCAGTCCTACAAGCGGGAGGCCCTACAATGAGCAGTTCTTC

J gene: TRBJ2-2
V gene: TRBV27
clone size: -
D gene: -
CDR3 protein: CASSPSAGELFF
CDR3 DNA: TGTGCCAGCAGTCCTAGCGCCGGGGAGCTGTTTTTT

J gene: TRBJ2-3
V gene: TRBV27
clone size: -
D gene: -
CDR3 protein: CASSLSTSTDTQYF
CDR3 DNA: TGTGCCAGCAGTTTATCAACTAGCACAGATACGCAGTATTTT

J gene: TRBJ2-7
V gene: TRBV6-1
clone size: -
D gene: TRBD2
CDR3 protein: CASSGLAGLQSYEQYF
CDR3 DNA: TGTGCCAGCAGTGGACTAGCGGGATTGCAAAGCTACGAGCAGTACTTC

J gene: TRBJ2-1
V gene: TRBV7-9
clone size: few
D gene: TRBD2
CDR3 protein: CASSLASGSRNEQFF
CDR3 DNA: TGTGCCAGCAGCTTAGCCAGCGGGAGTCGCAATGAGCAGTTCTTC

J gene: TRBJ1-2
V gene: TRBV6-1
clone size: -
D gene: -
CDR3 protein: CASLFAGPYGYTF
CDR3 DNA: TGTGCCAGCCTATTCGCAGGCCCCTATGGCTACACCTTC

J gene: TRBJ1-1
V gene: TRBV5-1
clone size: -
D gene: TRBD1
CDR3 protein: CASSPRTGWNTEAFF
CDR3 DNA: TGCGCCAGCAGCCCAAGGACAGGGTGGAACACTGAAGCTTTCTTT

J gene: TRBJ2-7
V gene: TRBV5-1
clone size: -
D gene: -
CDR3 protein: CASSSTPLDREIYEQYF
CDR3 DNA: TGCGCCAGCAGCTCCACACCCCTCGACAGAGAAATCTACGAGCAGTACTTC

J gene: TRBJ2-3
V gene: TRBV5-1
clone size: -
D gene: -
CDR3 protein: CASRLEGADTQYF
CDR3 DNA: TGCGCCAGCAGATTGGAAGGGGCAGATACGCAGTATTTT

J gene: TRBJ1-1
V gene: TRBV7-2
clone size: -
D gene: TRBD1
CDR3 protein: CASGHGQASTEAFF
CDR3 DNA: TGTGCCAGCGGACATGGACAGGCAAGCACTGAAGCTTTCTTT

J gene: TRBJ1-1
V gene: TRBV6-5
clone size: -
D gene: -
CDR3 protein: CASSSRDRSPEAFF
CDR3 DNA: TGTGCCAGCAGTTCTCGCGATAGGAGCCCTGAAGCTTTCTTT

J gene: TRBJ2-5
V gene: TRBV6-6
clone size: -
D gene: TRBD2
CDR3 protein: CASSYSGGTETQYF
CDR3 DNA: TGTGCCAGCAGTTACTCGGGGGGGACGGAGACCCAGTACTTC

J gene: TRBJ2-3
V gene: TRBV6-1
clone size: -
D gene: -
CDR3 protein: CASSEAAPDTQYF
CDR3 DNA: TGTGCCAGCAGTGAAGCGGCTCCAGATACGCAGTATTTT

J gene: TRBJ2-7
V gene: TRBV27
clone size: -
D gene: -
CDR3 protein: CASSFIRSYEQYF
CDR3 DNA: TGTGCCAGCAGTTTTATCAGGTCCTACGAGCAGTACTTC

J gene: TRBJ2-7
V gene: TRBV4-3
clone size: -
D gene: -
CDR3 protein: CASSQDLGRGDEQYF
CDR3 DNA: TGCGCCAGCAGCCAAGATCTTGGCAGGGGCGACGAGCAGTACTTC

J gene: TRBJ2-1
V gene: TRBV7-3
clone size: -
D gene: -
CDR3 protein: CASSLIVGGSYNEQFF
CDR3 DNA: TGTGCCAGCAGCTTAATAGTGGGGGGCTCCTACAATGAGCAGTTCTTC